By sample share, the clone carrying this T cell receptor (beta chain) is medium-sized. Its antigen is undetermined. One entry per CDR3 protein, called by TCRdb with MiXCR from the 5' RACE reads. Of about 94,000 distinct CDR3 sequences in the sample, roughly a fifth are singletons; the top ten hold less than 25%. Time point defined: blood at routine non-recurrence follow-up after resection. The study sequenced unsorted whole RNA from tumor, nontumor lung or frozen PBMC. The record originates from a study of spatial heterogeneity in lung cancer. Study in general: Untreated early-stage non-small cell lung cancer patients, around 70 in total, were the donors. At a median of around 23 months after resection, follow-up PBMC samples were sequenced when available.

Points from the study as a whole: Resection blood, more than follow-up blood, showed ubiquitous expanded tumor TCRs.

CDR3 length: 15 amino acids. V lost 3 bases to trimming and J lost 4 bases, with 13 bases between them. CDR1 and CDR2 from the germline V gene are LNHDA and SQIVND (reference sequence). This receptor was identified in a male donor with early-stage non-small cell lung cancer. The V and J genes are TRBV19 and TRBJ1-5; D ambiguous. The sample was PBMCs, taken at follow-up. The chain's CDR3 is CASSMRVAENQPQHF. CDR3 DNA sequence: TGTGCCAGTAGTATGCGCGTGGCAGAAAATCAGCCCCAGCATTTT.